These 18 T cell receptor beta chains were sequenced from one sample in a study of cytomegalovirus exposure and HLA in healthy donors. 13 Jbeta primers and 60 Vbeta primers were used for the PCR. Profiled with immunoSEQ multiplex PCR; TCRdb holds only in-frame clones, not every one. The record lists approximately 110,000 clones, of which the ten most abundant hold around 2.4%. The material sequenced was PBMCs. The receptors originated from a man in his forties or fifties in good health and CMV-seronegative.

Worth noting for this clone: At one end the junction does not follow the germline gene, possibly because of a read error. The CDR3 bases are TGTGCCATCAGTGAGGGGCGGGGAAGCTCCTCCGAGCAGTACTTC. It yields the protein CAISEGRGSSSEQYF. V and J are TRBV10-3 and TRBJ2-7; tentative D call: TRBD2 (6 bases). The CDR3 length is 15 residues. Germline loops: CDR1 ENHRY, CDR2 SYGVKD.

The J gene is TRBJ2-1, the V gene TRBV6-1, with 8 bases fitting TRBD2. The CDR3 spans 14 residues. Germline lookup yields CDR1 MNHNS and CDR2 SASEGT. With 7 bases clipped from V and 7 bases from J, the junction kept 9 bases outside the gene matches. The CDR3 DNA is TGTGCCAGCATTCAGCGGGAGAGGAAAAATGAGCAGTTCTTC. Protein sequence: CASIQRERKNEQFF.

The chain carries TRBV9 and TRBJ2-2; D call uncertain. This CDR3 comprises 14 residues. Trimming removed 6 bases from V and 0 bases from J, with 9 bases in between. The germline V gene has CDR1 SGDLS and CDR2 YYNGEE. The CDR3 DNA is TGTGCCAGCAATTCGGTTTCGAACACCGGGGAGCTGTTTTTT. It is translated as CASNSVSNTGELFF.

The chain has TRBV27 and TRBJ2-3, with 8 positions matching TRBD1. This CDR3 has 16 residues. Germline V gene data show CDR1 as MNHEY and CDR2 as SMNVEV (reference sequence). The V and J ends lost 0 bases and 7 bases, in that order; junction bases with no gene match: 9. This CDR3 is CASSLSPGGASYTQYF. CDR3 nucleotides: TGTGCCAGCAGTTTATCGCCAGGGGGCGCCTCGTATACGCAGTATTTT.

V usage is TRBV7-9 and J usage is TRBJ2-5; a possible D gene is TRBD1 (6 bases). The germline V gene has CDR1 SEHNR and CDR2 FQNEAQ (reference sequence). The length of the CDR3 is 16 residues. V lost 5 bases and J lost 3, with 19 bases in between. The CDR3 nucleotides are TGTGCCAGCAGCCTTGGGACACAGGGTTACGAAGAGACCCAGTACTTC. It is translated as CASSLGTQGYEETQYF.

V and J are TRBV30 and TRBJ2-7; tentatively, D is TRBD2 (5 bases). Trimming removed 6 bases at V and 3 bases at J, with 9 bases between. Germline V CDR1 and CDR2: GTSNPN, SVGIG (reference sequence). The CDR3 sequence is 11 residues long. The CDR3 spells CACNRDYEQYF. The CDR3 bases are TGTGCCTGCAACCGGGACTACGAGCAGTACTTC.

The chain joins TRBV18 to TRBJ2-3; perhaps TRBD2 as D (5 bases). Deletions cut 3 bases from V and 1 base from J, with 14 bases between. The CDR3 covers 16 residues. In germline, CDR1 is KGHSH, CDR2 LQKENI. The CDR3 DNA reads TGTGCCAGCTCACCGGATTCCCCCGGGGGCACAGATACGCAGTATTTT. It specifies CASSPDSPGGTDTQYF. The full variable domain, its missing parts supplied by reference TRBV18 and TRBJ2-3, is NAGVMQNPRHLVRRRGQEARLRCSPMKGHSHVYWYRQLPEEGLKFMVYLQKENIIDESGMPKERFSAEFPKEGPSILRIQQVVRGDSAAYFCASSPDSPGGTDTQYFGPGTRLTVL.

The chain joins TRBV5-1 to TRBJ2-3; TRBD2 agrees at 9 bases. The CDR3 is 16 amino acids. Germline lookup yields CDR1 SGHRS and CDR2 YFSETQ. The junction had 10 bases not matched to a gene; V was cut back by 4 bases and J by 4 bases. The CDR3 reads CASSTVAGAGSDTQYF. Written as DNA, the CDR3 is TGCGCCAGCAGCACCGTAGCGGGAGCCGGATCAGATACGCAGTATTTT.

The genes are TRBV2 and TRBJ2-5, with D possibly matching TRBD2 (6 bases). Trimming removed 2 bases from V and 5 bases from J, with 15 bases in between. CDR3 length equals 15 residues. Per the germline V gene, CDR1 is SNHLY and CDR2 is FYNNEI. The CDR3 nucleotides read TGTGCCAGCAGTGAAAAAGATTGGAGGGAGGAGACCCAGTACTTC. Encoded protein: CASSEKDWREETQYF.

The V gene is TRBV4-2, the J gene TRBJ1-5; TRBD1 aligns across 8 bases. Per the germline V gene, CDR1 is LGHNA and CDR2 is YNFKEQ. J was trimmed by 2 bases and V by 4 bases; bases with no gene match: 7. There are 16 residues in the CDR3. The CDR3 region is CASSLQGANGNQPQHF. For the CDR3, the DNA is TGTGCCAGCAGCCTTCAGGGGGCGAATGGCAATCAGCCCCAGCATTTT.

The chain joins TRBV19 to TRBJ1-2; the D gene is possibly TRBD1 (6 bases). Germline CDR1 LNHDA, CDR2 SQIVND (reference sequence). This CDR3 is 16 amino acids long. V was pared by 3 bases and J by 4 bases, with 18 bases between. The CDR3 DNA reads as TGTGCCAGTAGTATGTTTGGGGGGGCGCTTATCTATGGCTACACCTTC. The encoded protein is CASSMFGGALIYGYTF.

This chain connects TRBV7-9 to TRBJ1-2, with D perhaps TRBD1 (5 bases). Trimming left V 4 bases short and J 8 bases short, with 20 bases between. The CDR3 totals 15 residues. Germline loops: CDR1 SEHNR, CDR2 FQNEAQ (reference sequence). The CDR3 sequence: CASSSSGIVNSGYTF. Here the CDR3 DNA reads TGTGCCAGCAGCTCCTCAGGGATAGTAAACTCCGGCTACACCTTC.

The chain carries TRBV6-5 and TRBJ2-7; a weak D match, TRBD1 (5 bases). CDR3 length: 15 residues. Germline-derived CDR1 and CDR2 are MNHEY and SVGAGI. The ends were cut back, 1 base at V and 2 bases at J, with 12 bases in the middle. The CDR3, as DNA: TGTGCCAGCAGTTACTATTCAGCGACAGCCTACGAGCAGTACTTC. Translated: CASSYYSATAYEQYF.

The CDR3 spells CASSPGTSGTGGANVLTF. As DNA, the CDR3 is TGTGCCAGCAGCCCCGGGACTAGCGGGACGGGTGGGGCCAACGTCCTGACTTTC. The rearrangement joins TRBV4-2 to TRBJ2-6, with TRBD2 matching over 13 bases. CDR1 and CDR2 from the germline V gene are LGHNA and YNFKEQ. CDR3 size: 18 residues. V shed 4 bases and J 3 bases; nucleotides not matched to a gene: 6.

In nucleotides, the CDR3 is TGTGCCAGCAGCTCTAAGCCGGGACAGGGCTTCGACGAGCAGTACTTC. It yields the protein CASSSKPGQGFDEQYF. This rearrangement joins TRBV7-9 to TRBJ2-7, with 9 bases matching TRBD1. Per the germline V gene, CDR1 is SEHNR and CDR2 is FQNEAQ (reference sequence). The CDR3 is made up of 16 amino acids. Germline trimming cut 4 bases from V and 5 bases from J; bases unmatched to any gene: 12.

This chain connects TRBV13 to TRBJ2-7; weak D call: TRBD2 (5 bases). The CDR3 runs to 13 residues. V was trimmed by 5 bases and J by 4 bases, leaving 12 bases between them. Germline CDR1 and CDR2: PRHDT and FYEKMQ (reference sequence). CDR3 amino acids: CASSPRRGYEQYF. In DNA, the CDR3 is TGTGCCAGCAGCCCACGCCGGGGATACGAGCAGTACTTC. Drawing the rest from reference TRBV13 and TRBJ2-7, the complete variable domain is AAGVIQSPRHLIKEKRETATLKCYPIPRHDTVYWYQQGPGQDPQFLISFYEKMQSDKGSIPDRFSAQQFSDYHSELNMSSLELGDSALYFCASSPRRGYEQYFGPGTRLTVT.

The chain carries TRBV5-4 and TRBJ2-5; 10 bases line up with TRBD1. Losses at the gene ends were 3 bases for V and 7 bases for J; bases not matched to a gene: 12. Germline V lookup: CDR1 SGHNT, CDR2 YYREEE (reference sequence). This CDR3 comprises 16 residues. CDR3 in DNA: TGTGCCAGCAGCTGGGGGTCCGGGACAGGGGCCAGGACCCAGTACTTC. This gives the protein CASSWGSGTGARTQYF. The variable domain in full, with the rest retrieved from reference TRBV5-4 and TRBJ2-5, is ETGVTQSPTHLIKTRGQQVTLRCSSQSGHNTVSWYQQALGQGPQFIFQYYREEENGRGNFPPRFSGLQFPNYSSELNVNALELDDSALYLCASSWGSGTGARTQYFGPGTRLLVL.

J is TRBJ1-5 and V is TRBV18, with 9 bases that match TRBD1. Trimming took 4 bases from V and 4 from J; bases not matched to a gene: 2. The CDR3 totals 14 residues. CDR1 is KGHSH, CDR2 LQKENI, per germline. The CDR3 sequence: CASSQGQGNQPQHF. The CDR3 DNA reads TGTGCCAGCTCACAAGGACAGGGGAATCAGCCCCAGCATTTT.